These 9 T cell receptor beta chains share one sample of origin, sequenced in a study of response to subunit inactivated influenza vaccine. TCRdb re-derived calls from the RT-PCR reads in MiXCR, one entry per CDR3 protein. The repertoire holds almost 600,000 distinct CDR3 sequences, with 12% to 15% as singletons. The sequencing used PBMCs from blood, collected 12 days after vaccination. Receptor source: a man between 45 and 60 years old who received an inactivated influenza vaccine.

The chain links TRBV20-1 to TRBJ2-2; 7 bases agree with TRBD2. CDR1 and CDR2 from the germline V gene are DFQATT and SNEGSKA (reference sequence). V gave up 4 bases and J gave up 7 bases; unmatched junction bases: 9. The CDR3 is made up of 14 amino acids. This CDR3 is CSATAGVRVGELFF. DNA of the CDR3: TGCAGTGCTACCGCGGGGGTTCGGGTCGGGGAGCTGTTTTTT.

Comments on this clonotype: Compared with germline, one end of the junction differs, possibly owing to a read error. The CDR3, as DNA: TGTGCCTGGGCACCGGGACAGACCTACGGGCAGTACTTC. Translation gives CAWAPGQTYGQYF. The V call is TRBV30, the J call TRBJ2-7, with 7 positions matching TRBD1. This CDR3 is 13 amino acids long. In germline, CDR1 is GTSNPN, CDR2 SVGIG (reference sequence).

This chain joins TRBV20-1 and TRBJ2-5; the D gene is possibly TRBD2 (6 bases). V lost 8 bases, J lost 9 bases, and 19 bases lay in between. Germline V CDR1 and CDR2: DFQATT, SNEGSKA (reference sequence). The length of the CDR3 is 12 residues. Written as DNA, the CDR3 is TGCAGTCCTCCGGGACTCCCGGGGGCCCAGTACTTC. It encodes CSPPGLPGAQYF.

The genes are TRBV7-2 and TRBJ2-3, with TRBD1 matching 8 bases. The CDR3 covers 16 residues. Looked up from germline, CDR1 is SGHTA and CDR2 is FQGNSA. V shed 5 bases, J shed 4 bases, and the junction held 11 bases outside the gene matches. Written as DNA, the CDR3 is TGTGCCAGCAGCAACCGACAGGGGTACCTGGCAGATACGCAGTATTTT. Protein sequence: CASSNRQGYLADTQYF.

This chain's CDR3 is CATSSGSWGEGEAFF. The CDR3, as DNA: TGTGCCACCAGCAGTGGGAGTTGGGGAGAGGGTGAAGCTTTCTTT. The chain couples TRBV15 to TRBJ1-1, with D uncertain. In germline, CDR1 is LNHNV, CDR2 YYDKDF (reference sequence). V was clipped by 3 bases and J by 7 bases, with 18 bases between them. The CDR3 contains 15 residues.

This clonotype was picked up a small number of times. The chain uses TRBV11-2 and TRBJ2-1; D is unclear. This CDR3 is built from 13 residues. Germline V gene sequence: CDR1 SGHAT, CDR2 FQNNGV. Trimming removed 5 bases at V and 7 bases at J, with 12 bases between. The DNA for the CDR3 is TGTGCCAGCAGCCCAACCCCACAGAATGAGCAGTTCTTC. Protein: CASSPTPQNEQFF.

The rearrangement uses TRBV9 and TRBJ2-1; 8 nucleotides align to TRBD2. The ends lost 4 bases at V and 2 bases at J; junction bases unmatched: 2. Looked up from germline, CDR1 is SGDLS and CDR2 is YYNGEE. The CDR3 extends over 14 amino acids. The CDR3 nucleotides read TGTGCCAGCAGCATTAGCGGGACCTACAATGAGCAGTTCTTC. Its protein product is CASSISGTYNEQFF.

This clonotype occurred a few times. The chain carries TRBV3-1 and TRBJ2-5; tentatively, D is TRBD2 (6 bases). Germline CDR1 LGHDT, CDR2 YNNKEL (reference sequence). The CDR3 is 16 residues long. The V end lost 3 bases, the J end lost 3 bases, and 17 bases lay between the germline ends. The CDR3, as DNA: TGTGCCAGCAGCCACCATACCGGGACTCCAGAAGAGACCCAGTACTTC. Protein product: CASSHHTGTPEETQYF.

In nucleotides, the CDR3 is TGTGCCAGCAGCTTAGGAGCGGGAGGGAATTACGAGCAGTACTTC. The encoded protein is CASSLGAGGNYEQYF. The gene calls are TRBV7-7 and TRBJ2-7; the match to TRBD2 covers 10 bases. Unmatched junction bases numbered 4, after V lost 1 base and J lost 4 bases. This CDR3 comprises 15 residues. CDR1 SSHAT and CDR2 FNYEAQ come from the germline V gene (reference sequence).